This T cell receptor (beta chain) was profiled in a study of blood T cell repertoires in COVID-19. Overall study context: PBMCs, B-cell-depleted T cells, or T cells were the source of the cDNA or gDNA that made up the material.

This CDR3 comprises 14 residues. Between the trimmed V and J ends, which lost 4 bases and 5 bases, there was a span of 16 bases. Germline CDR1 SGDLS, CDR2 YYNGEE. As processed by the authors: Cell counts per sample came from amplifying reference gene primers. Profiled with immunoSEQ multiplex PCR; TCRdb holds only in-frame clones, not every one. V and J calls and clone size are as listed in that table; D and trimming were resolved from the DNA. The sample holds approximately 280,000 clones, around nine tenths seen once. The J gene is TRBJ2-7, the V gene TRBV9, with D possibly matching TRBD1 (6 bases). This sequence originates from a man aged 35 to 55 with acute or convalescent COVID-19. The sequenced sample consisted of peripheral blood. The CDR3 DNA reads TGTGCCAGCAGCTACCGGGACACCTTTGACGAGCAGTACTTC. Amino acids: CASSYRDTFDEQYF.